This T cell receptor beta chain was identified during a study of control samples from healthy donors and cancer patients. The protocol was immunoSEQ multiplex PCR, while the TCRdb copy is restricted to in-frame clones and leaves out a portion. There are 2,300 or so clones in the sample; 90% to 97% occur only once, and approximately 10% lies in the top ten. The CDR3 is made up of 14 amino acids. The germline V gene encodes CDR1 KGHSH and CDR2 LQKENI. Trimming removed 5 bases at V and 2 bases at J, with 13 bases between. Sequencing was performed on PBMCs. This chain joins TRBV18 and TRBJ2-7, with D perhaps TRBD2 (6 bases). The sequence was obtained from a man between 65 and 85 years old with colorectal cancer. CDR3 DNA: TGTGCCAGCTCAAGGGACCCGGGGGCCTACGAGCAGTACTTC. Protein sequence: CASSRDPGAYEQYF. Looking up the rest from reference TRBV18 and TRBJ2-7 gives the full variable domain: NAGVMQNPRHLVRRRGQEARLRCSPMKGHSHVYWYRQLPEEGLKFMVYLQKENIIDESGMPKERFSAEFPKEGPSILRIQQVVRGDSAAYFCASSRDPGAYEQYFGPGTRLTVT.